The 10 T cell receptor beta chains reported below all come from one sample, sequenced in a study of CD8 T cell repertoires and HIV-1 epitope variants (TCRdb year 2020). These TCRs are of unknown antigen specificity. The library was obtained by the immunoSEQ multiplex PCR assay. Drawn from immuneACCESS, this table holds only the in-frame rearrangements with V and J called that TCRdb kept. Clones are partly lost; checked studies trace under half to an unresolved V gene and leave the rest unexplained. The sample records a few thousand clones, roughly 60% of which are singletons. The ten largest account for around 40% of the sample. Specimen: cultured CD8+ T cells derived from PBMCs. These receptors were taken from a male donor with HIV.

This clone is judged medium-sized. This rearrangement joins TRBV5-1 to TRBJ1-5; 7 bases agree with TRBD1. The CDR3 extends over 13 amino acids. Germline V CDR1 and CDR2: SGHRS, YFSETQ. The J segment lost 5 bases and the V segment lost 4 bases, leaving 3 bases of the junction unmatched. CDR3 amino acids: CASSPTGHQPQHF. In DNA, the CDR3 is TGCGCCAGCAGCCCGACAGGGCATCAGCCCCAGCATTTT. The full variable domain, in which reference TRBV5-1 and TRBJ1-5 provide the parts outside the CDR3, is KAGVTQTPRYLIKTRGQQVTLSCSPISGHRSVSWYQQTPGQGLQFLFEYFSETQRNKGNFPGRFSGRQFSNSRSEMNVSTLELGDSALYLCASSPTGHQPQHFGDGTRLSIL.

This sequence joins TRBV2 and TRBJ2-7; 8 nucleotides align to TRBD1. Germline CDR1 and CDR2: SNHLY and FYNNEI. The length of the CDR3 is 16 residues. The trim removed 5 bases at V and 4 bases at J, leaving 13 bases unmatched. The CDR3 nucleotides read TGTGCCAGCAGTAACAGGACAGGGCTTCTAGCTTACGAGCAGTACTTC. It encodes CASSNRTGLLAYEQYF.

V gene TRBV6-1 combines with J gene TRBJ2-7; D gene uncertain. CDR3 length equals 13 residues. V was trimmed by 3 bases and J by 3 bases, leaving 9 bases between them. The germline gives CDR1 MNHNS, CDR2 SASEGT. In DNA, the CDR3 is TGTGCCAGCAGTGAGGCATGGGTCTACGAGCAGTACTTC. Its translation is CASSEAWVYEQYF.

This clone counts as medium-sized. The gene calls are TRBV4-1 and TRBJ2-7; 8 bases are shared with TRBD2. The CDR3 loop spans 13 amino acids. The germline CDR1 and CDR2 sequences are MGHRA and YSYEKL. After removal of 1 base from V and 5 bases from J, the junction contained 1 base not matched to a gene. The CDR3 bases are TGCGCCAGCAGCCAAGGGACTAGCAACGAGCAGTACTTC. Translated, it gives CASSQGTSNEQYF.

V and J are TRBV14 and TRBJ2-3, with D unresolved. V was shortened by 4 bases and J by 4 bases, with 6 bases between the two germline ends. Germline V gene data show CDR1 as SGHDN and CDR2 as FVKESK. The CDR3 has 12 amino acids. The CDR3 region has the DNA TGTGCCAGCAGCCTCGAGGCAGATACGCAGTATTTT. Its protein product is CASSLEADTQYF.

Comments on this clone: The same CDR3 can be traced to other DNA sequences in this sample. The V and J genes are TRBV27 and TRBJ2-5; no definite D call. Trimming pared 0 bases from V and 5 bases from J, leaving 7 bases between. This CDR3 is 13 amino acids long. CDR1 and CDR2 from the germline V gene are MNHEY and SMNVEV (reference sequence). The CDR3 bases are TGTGCCAGCAGTTTATCGTCCCAGGAGACCCAGTACTTC. This sequence encodes CASSLSSQETQYF.

The chain uses TRBV13 and TRBJ2-7; a possible D gene is TRBD2 (5 bases). Germline CDR1 PRHDT, CDR2 FYEKMQ (reference sequence). CDR3 length: 14 residues. The germline V and J ends were trimmed by 5 bases and 5 bases, with 16 bases remaining between them. The DNA of the CDR3 is TGTGCCAGCAGCCCGAATAGCGAGGTGAACGAGCAGTACTTC. It is translated as CASSPNSEVNEQYF.

The chain has TRBV28 and TRBJ2-5; maybe TRBD2 (6 bases). CDR3 length equals 13 residues. Germline-derived CDR1 and CDR2 are MDHEN and SYDVKM. Trimming removed 6 bases at V and 5 bases at J, with 13 bases between. CDR3 nucleotide sequence: TGTGCCAGCAGCTGGTCTCGGGAGGAGACCCAGTACTTC. This sequence encodes CASSWSREETQYF.

This clone occurred once. J is TRBJ2-7 and V is TRBV5-1, with 7 bases fitting TRBD1. Looked up from germline, CDR1 is SGHRS and CDR2 is YFSETQ. This CDR3 region has 15 residues. V was clipped by 0 bases and J by 4 bases; unmatched bases: 7. CDR3: CASSLEGGFNYEQYF. The CDR3 DNA reads as TGCGCCAGCAGCTTGGAAGGGGGCTTTAATTACGAGCAGTACTTC.

A few counts support this clone. The J gene is TRBJ2-7, the V gene TRBV7-9, with 11 bases fitting TRBD2. The CDR3 runs 14 residues. Germline assignment: CDR1 SEHNR and CDR2 FQNEAQ (reference sequence). The junction had 3 bases not matched to a gene; V was cut back by 5 bases and J by 3 bases. The CDR3 nucleotides are TGTGCCAGCAGCCCGACTAGCGGGATCTACGAGCAGTACTTC. This encodes CASSPTSGIYEQYF.